The 13 T cell receptor beta chains in this list originate from one sample, sequenced in a study of T cell responses to AZD1222 COVID-19 vaccine. Method: immunoSEQ multiplex PCR; TCRdb's copy keeps in-frame clones and lacks some. The table shows about 120,000 clones, with approximately 83% occurring only once. The source was peripheral blood, collected on day 0 of AZD1222 vaccination. Source of these receptors: an adult in good health.

This sequence joins TRBV3-1 (or the pseudogene TRBV3-2) and TRBJ1-1; D uncertain. The V end lost 1 base, the J end lost 4 bases, and 16 bases lay between the germline ends. CDR1 LGHDT and CDR2 YNNKEL come from the germline V gene (reference sequence). The CDR3 runs 16 residues. This CDR3 reads CASSQGQSPEITEAFF. CDR3 coding DNA: TGTGCCAGCAGCCAAGGCCAGAGTCCGGAAATCACTGAAGCTTTCTTT.

V is TRBV5-4 and J is TRBJ1-2; 7 bases line up with TRBD1. CDR1 is SGHNT, CDR2 YYREEE, per germline (reference sequence). The CDR3 extends over 15 amino acids. The V gene end was trimmed by 0 bases and the J gene end by 5 bases; junction bases not matched to a gene: 7. The CDR3 DNA follows: TGTGCCAGCAGCTTGGGCAGGGGGGACAATTATGGCTACACCTTC. It translates to CASSLGRGDNYGYTF.

This chain uses TRBV29-1 with TRBJ2-2; 7 bases align to TRBD2. Germline CDR1 reads SQVTM; CDR2 reads ANQGSEA. Trimming took 4 bases from V and 3 from J; bases not matched to a gene: 5. The CDR3 contains 14 residues. Written as DNA, the CDR3 is TGCAGCGTTGGCCCTAGCGGATACACCGGGGAGCTGTTTTTT. Translated, it gives CSVGPSGYTGELFF.

The V and J genes are TRBV27 and TRBJ2-5; no definite D call. CDR3 length equals 15 residues. Germline V gene lookup returns CDR1 MNHEY and CDR2 SMNVEV (reference sequence). Deletions cut 6 bases from V and 1 base from J, with 15 bases between. The CDR3: CASRMQWGSQETQYF. In DNA form, the CDR3 reads TGTGCCAGCAGGATGCAATGGGGATCCCAAGAGACCCAGTACTTC.

The chain's CDR3 is CASSQELFQNTGELFF. In DNA form, the CDR3 reads TGTGCCAGCAGCCAAGAGCTCTTCCAGAACACCGGGGAGCTGTTTTTT. The rearrangement uses TRBV3-1 (or the pseudogene TRBV3-2) and TRBJ2-2; no definite D call. Germline V CDR1 and CDR2: LGHDT, YNNKEL (reference sequence). The V and J ends lost 0 bases and 1 base respectively, with 9 bases between them. The CDR3 has 16 residues.

CDR3 sequence: CASSWGTVRMNTEAFF. The CDR3 nucleotides read TGTGCCAGCAGCTGGGGGACAGTAAGGATGAACACTGAAGCTTTCTTT. The chain carries TRBV5-4 and TRBJ1-1, with 7 bases lining up with TRBD1. This CDR3 has 16 residues. V lost 3 bases and J lost 0; bases outside the gene matches: 8. Germline CDR1 is SGHNT and CDR2 is YYREEE (reference sequence).

In DNA, the CDR3 is TGTGCCAGCAGTGGGGGACAGGGGGCGTACGAGCAGTACTTC. This translates into CASSGGQGAYEQYF. The gene calls are TRBV28 and TRBJ2-7; 12 nucleotides match TRBD1. The germline V gene encodes CDR1 MDHEN and CDR2 SYDVKM. The V gene end was trimmed by 5 bases and the J gene end by 4 bases; junction bases not matched to a gene: 3. The CDR3 totals 14 residues.

The chain has TRBV4-3 and TRBJ2-1, with TRBD2 as a possible D gene (5 bases). The CDR3 spans 17 residues. Germline V gene sequence: CDR1 LGHNA, CDR2 YSLEER. Trimming removed 0 bases from V and 2 bases from J, with 14 bases in between. Here the CDR3 DNA reads TGCGCCAGCAGCCAAGATTTGCGGACTCGAACCTACAATGAGCAGTTCTTC. Translation: CASSQDLRTRTYNEQFF.

The J gene is TRBJ1-6, the V gene TRBV28; tentative D call: TRBD1 (6 bases). The V gene's germline CDR1 is MDHEN and CDR2 SYDVKM. With 7 bases removed from V and 4 bases from J, the gap between germline ends came to 8 bases. The CDR3 covers 13 residues. The CDR3 nucleotides are TGTGCCAGCACCGGACAGTATAATTCACCCCTCCACTTT. Its protein product is CASTGQYNSPLHF. The full variable domain, its missing parts supplied by reference TRBV28 and TRBJ1-6, is DVKVTQSSRYLVKRTGEKVFLECVQDMDHENMFWYRQDPGLGLRLIYFSYDVKMKEKGDIPEGYSVSREKKERFSLILESASTNQTSMYLCASTGQYNSPLHFGNGTRLTVT.

V gene TRBV11-1 combines with J gene TRBJ2-5, with 7 bases that match TRBD2. The germline gives CDR1 SGHAT, CDR2 FQDESV (reference sequence). This CDR3 comprises 14 residues. V shed 2 bases and J 4 bases; nucleotides not matched to a gene: 4. CDR3 nucleotide sequence: TGTGCCAGCAGCTTAAACTTAGCGGGAGAGACCCAGTACTTC. This sequence encodes CASSLNLAGETQYF.

This clone has a single count. The V and J genes are TRBV2 and TRBJ2-7; TRBD2 agrees at 10 bases. The CDR3 spans 15 residues. Germline V gives CDR1 SNHLY, CDR2 FYNNEI. V lost 1 base to trimming and J lost 3 bases; unmatched junction nucleotides: 3. CDR3 coding DNA: TGTGCCAGCAGTGAAGGGTTAGCGGGAGGCTACGAGCAGTACTTC. The encoded protein is CASSEGLAGGYEQYF.

This clone was seen many times. The V call is TRBV20-1, the J call TRBJ2-7, with unresolved D. The germline V gene has CDR1 DFQATT and CDR2 SNEGSKA (reference sequence). The germline V and J ends were trimmed by 3 bases and 2 bases, with 14 bases remaining between them. This CDR3 contains 14 residues. CDR3 protein: CSASSDSRAYEQYF. The CDR3, as DNA: TGCAGTGCTAGTAGTGACTCGAGAGCCTACGAGCAGTACTTC.

The chain couples TRBV28 to TRBJ1-2, with D unclear. V lost 6 bases and J lost 4, with 3 bases in between. The CDR3 is 10 residues long. Germline-derived CDR1 and CDR2 are MDHEN and SYDVKM. The CDR3 DNA reads as TGTGCCAGCAGCCGCTATGGCTACACCTTC. Its protein product is CASSRYGYTF.